These 32 T cell receptor beta chains were sequenced from one sample in a study of cytomegalovirus exposure and HLA in healthy donors. With 60 Vbeta and 13 Jbeta primers, the PCR was carried out. Produced via immunoSEQ multiplex PCR; TCRdb's table is partial and in-frame only. The table includes about 170,000 clones, around 79% detected once. The sample was PBMCs. The receptors stem from a woman aged 50 to 60 in good health and CMV-seropositive.

This clone was detected once. V is TRBV4-1 and J is TRBJ2-7; weak D call: TRBD1 (7 bases). V lost 0 bases and J 1 base, leaving 13 bases between the germline ends. The CDR3 has 16 amino acids. Germline V gene data show CDR1 as MGHRA and CDR2 as YSYEKL. CDR3 nucleotide sequence: TGCGCCAGCAGCCAAGAGTGGAGGGGGCAGTCCTACGAGCAGTACTTC. It encodes CASSQEWRGQSYEQYF.

This sequence joins TRBV7-6 and TRBJ2-3; D gene unclear. V lost 1 base and J lost 1, with 9 bases in between. The length of the CDR3 is 15 residues. CDR1 and CDR2 from the germline V gene are SGHVS and FNYEAQ. This CDR3 reads CASSLDRVGTDTQYF. The DNA of the CDR3 is TGTGCCAGCAGCTTAGATCGGGTGGGCACAGATACGCAGTATTTT.

This chain uses TRBV2 with TRBJ2-5; a weak D match, TRBD2 (7 bases). The germline V and J ends were trimmed by 7 bases and 5 bases, with 17 bases remaining between them. CDR3 size: 14 residues. Germline CDR1 SNHLY, CDR2 FYNNEI. CDR3 sequence: CASTKGGGSETQYF. The CDR3 DNA is TGTGCCAGCACCAAAGGGGGAGGGTCGGAGACCCAGTACTTC.

This sequence joins TRBV4-1 and TRBJ2-7; 12 nucleotides agree with TRBD2. The CDR3 is 13 residues long. V was pared by 1 base and J by 10 bases, with 2 bases of the junction left unmatched. Germline V gene sequence: CDR1 MGHRA, CDR2 YSYEKL. The DNA of the CDR3 is TGCGCCAGCAGCCAAGCTAGCGGGAGGGAACAGTACTTC. It specifies CASSQASGREQYF.

The J gene is TRBJ1-5, the V gene TRBV30, with no clear D. The CDR3 contains 13 residues. The ends were cut back, 0 bases at V and 7 bases at J, with 10 bases in the middle. Germline CDR1 is GTSNPN and CDR2 is SVGIG (reference sequence). The CDR3 DNA is TGTGCCTGGAGTGTACTCGGAGGGCAGCCCCAGCATTTT. Its translation is CAWSVLGGQPQHF.

The J gene is TRBJ1-2, the V gene TRBV6-1; 12 nucleotides line up with TRBD1. V lost 8 bases and J lost 3; bases outside the gene matches: 4. Germline CDR1 is MNHNS and CDR2 is SASEGT. This CDR3 spans 14 amino acids. CDR3: CASRDRGLDYGYTF. CDR3 coding DNA: TGTGCCAGCCGGGACAGGGGGCTAGACTATGGCTACACCTTC.

This clone was seen just once. The chain uses TRBV19 and TRBJ2-7; 8 bases line up with TRBD2. V lost 6 bases, J lost 3 bases, and 7 bases stayed unmatched. The CDR3 contains 14 residues. Germline V lookup: CDR1 LNHDA, CDR2 SQIVND (reference sequence). This CDR3 reads CASRPPGGNYEQYF. The CDR3 DNA follows: TGTGCCAGTAGACCTCCGGGAGGGAACTACGAGCAGTACTTC.

The V and J genes are TRBV7-2 and TRBJ2-5; D is unclear. V lost 5 bases and J lost 4, with 11 bases in between. The CDR3 is 13 residues long. Germline CDR1 reads SGHTA; CDR2 reads FQGNSA. The CDR3 nucleotides are TGTGCCAGCAGCCCTCCTTATCCAGAGACCCAGTACTTC. Its translation is CASSPPYPETQYF.

The table lists this clone with a few counts. The CDR3 bases are TGTGCCAGCAGTTCCCTAGAAAGGGGACTGACTGAAGCTTTCTTT. This codes for CASSSLERGLTEAFF. The chain couples TRBV6-6 to TRBJ1-1; weak D call: TRBD1 (5 bases). There are 15 residues in the CDR3. CDR1 is MNHNY, CDR2 SVGAGI, per germline (reference sequence). V lost 4 bases and J lost 5, with 17 bases in between.

The gene calls are TRBV5-1 and TRBJ2-1; D may be TRBD1 (6 bases). V was shortened by 0 bases and J by 5 bases, with 9 bases between the two germline ends. CDR1 is SGHRS and CDR2 is YFSETQ in the germline V gene. This CDR3 has 14 residues. The DNA for the CDR3 is TGCGCCAGCAGCTTGGCGGCAGGGGACAATGAGCAGTTCTTC. It encodes CASSLAAGDNEQFF.

The rearrangement links TRBV5-1 to TRBJ2-7; unclear D gene. V gave up 4 bases and J gave up 0 bases, with 14 bases separating them. The CDR3 runs 15 residues. Germline V gives CDR1 SGHRS, CDR2 YFSETQ. CDR3 sequence: CASSPAAAASYEQYF. CDR3 DNA: TGCGCCAGCAGCCCGGCGGCAGCTGCCTCCTACGAGCAGTACTTC.

The rearrangement uses TRBV29-1 and TRBJ1-2; 10 nucleotides agree with TRBD1. The V and J ends lost 5 bases and 7 bases, in that order; junction bases with no gene match: 7. The CDR3 length is 13 residues. CDR1 is SQVTM, CDR2 ANQGSEA, per germline. CDR3 region: CSVIRQGAGGYTF. The CDR3 DNA reads TGCAGCGTTATTAGACAGGGGGCGGGTGGCTACACCTTC.

The chain employs TRBV28 and TRBJ1-5, with no clear D. The length of the CDR3 is 12 residues. Trimming cost V 5 bases and J 6 bases, with 8 bases left between them. Germline CDR1 MDHEN, CDR2 SYDVKM. The CDR3 reads CASSPRVQPQHF. DNA of the CDR3: TGTGCCAGCAGTCCGAGGGTTCAGCCCCAGCATTTT.

The V gene is TRBV6-1, the J gene TRBJ2-3, with 10 bases aligning to TRBD1. The CDR3 length is 17 residues. The V segment lost 4 bases and the J segment 1 base; nucleotides outside the gene matches: 8. Germline V lookup: CDR1 MNHNS, CDR2 SASEGT. CDR3 sequence reads: CASSADRGSFGTDTQYF. DNA of the CDR3: TGTGCCAGCAGTGCGGACAGGGGGTCCTTTGGCACAGATACGCAGTATTTT.

The V call is TRBV5-1, the J call TRBJ2-5; 10 nucleotides match TRBD1. CDR1 and CDR2 (germline): SGHRS, YFSETQ. The V gene end was trimmed by 4 bases and the J gene end by 3 bases; junction bases not matched to a gene: 6. The CDR3 consists of 15 residues. The CDR3 loop reads CASSRGTGVKETQYF. The CDR3 DNA sequence: TGCGCCAGCAGCCGAGGGACAGGGGTAAAAGAGACCCAGTACTTC.

This chain joins TRBV18 and TRBJ2-7; a weak D match, TRBD1 (6 bases). V was trimmed by 2 bases and J by 2 bases, leaving 13 bases between them. This CDR3 has 15 amino acids. Germline V gene sequence: CDR1 KGHSH, CDR2 LQKENI. CDR3 sequence reads: CASSPGQGFAYEQYF. The CDR3 coding sequence is TGTGCCAGCTCACCAGGCCAGGGGTTTGCCTACGAGCAGTACTTC.

The gene calls are TRBV4-2 and TRBJ1-5, with TRBD1 identical over 9 bases. The CDR3 has 18 amino acids. The ends lost 0 bases at V and 2 bases at J; junction bases unmatched: 8. Germline V CDR1 and CDR2: LGHNA, YNFKEQ. The CDR3 nucleotides read TGTGCCAGCAGCCAAGAATCGGCCCGACAGGGGGGCAATCAGCCCCAGCATTTT. This gives the protein CASSQESARQGGNQPQHF.

In its sample, this clone was seen a few times. The rearrangement links TRBV5-1 to TRBJ1-2; D uncertain. Looked up from germline, CDR1 is SGHRS and CDR2 is YFSETQ. This CDR3 is built from 12 residues. V lost 2 bases, J lost 10 bases, and 12 bases lay in between. CDR3 amino acids: CASSFDSRPYTF. The CDR3 nucleotides are TGCGCCAGCAGCTTCGACTCTAGACCCTACACCTTC.

This clone was recorded only once. This chain links TRBV2 with TRBJ1-6, with D possibly being TRBD1 (6 bases). The CDR3 is 15 amino acids. Germline V lookup: CDR1 SNHLY, CDR2 FYNNEI. Trimming cost V 4 bases and J 3 bases, with 10 bases left between them. The CDR3, as DNA: TGTGCCAGCAGTGCCCGGACAGTCTATAATTCACCCCTCCACTTT. This encodes CASSARTVYNSPLHF. Based on the CDR3 plus reference TRBV2 and TRBJ1-6, the full variable domain is EPEVTQTPSHQVTQMGQEVILRCVPISNHLYFYWYRQILGQKVEFLVSFYNNEISEKSEIFDDQFSVERPDGSNFTLKIRSTKLEDSAMYFCASSARTVYNSPLHFGNGTRLTVT.

Only a few counts were recorded for this clone. The J gene is TRBJ1-1, the V gene TRBV6-5, with D unresolved. The CDR3 has 13 residues. Germline V CDR1 and CDR2: MNHEY, SVGAGI. V shed 0 bases and J shed 6 bases, with 8 bases lying between them. The CDR3 nucleotides read TGTGCCAGCAGTTACTCAACGGGATCTGAAGCTTTCTTT. Translated: CASSYSTGSEAFF.

V usage is TRBV7-2 and J usage is TRBJ1-2; a possible D gene is TRBD1 (5 bases). The V end was cut by 1 base, the J end by 8 bases, with 20 bases between. Germline V gene data show CDR1 as SGHTA and CDR2 as FQGNSA. The CDR3 has 16 amino acids. The CDR3 region has the DNA TGTGCCAGCAGCTTAGTTTTGGACACGACGTTAAACGGCTACACCTTC. Translated: CASSLVLDTTLNGYTF.

This clone was found a few times. This rearrangement joins TRBV9 to TRBJ2-7; D is possibly TRBD2 (5 bases). Trimming pared 1 base from V and 5 bases from J, leaving 25 bases between. This CDR3 is built from 18 residues. In germline, CDR1 is SGDLS, CDR2 YYNGEE. CDR3 in amino acids: CASSVSPMVGENWDEQYF. The CDR3 DNA reads TGTGCCAGCAGCGTATCCCCTATGGTTGGGGAGAATTGGGACGAGCAGTACTTC.

V is TRBV5-1 and J is TRBJ2-7; 12 bases agree with TRBD1. Germline V gives CDR1 SGHRS, CDR2 YFSETQ. CDR3 length: 16 residues. The V segment lost 4 bases and the J segment 3 bases; nucleotides outside the gene matches: 8. This CDR3 is CASSPGQGATIYEQYF. The DNA for the CDR3 is TGCGCCAGCAGCCCGGGACAGGGGGCGACTATCTACGAGCAGTACTTC.

The chain links TRBV6-5 to TRBJ2-5, with D maybe TRBD1 (6 bases). Matching the DNA end better, TRBJ2-7 makes the J call doubtful. The CDR3 length is 13 residues. Germline V gene lookup returns CDR1 MNHEY and CDR2 SVGAGI. The DNA for the CDR3 is TGTGCCAGCAGTTATACCCAGGGGAACGAGCAGTACTTC. Protein product: CASSYTQGNEQYF.

Turning to this clone: The sample carries other DNA sequences with the same CDR3. This chain joins TRBV4-3 and TRBJ1-3; D ambiguous. Between the trimmed V and J ends, which lost 0 bases and 0 bases, there was a span of 9 bases. Germline assignment: CDR1 LGHNA and CDR2 YSLEER. This CDR3 is 16 amino acids long. The CDR3 reads CASSQDPRGSGNTIYF. CDR3 DNA: TGCGCCAGCAGCCAAGATCCCCGGGGCTCTGGAAACACCATATATTTT.

The rearrangement links TRBV4-1 to TRBJ2-5; D is ambiguous. CDR1 is MGHRA, CDR2 YSYEKL, per germline. This CDR3 has 15 residues. The V gene lost 4 bases and the J gene lost 2 bases, with 14 bases spanning the gap. The CDR3 DNA sequence: TGCGCCAGCAGCCTCCTAGGATTGAGACAAGAGACCCAGTACTTC. This sequence encodes CASSLLGLRQETQYF.

The chain combines TRBV9 with TRBJ2-5, with 7 positions matching TRBD1. The germline V gene encodes CDR1 SGDLS and CDR2 YYNGEE. Trimming at V came to 3 bases and at J to 4 bases, leaving 3 bases not matched to a gene. This CDR3 has 13 amino acids. The CDR3 loop is CASSGYRGETQYF. For the CDR3, the DNA is TGTGCCAGCAGCGGGTACAGGGGAGAGACCCAGTACTTC.

J is TRBJ1-6 and V is TRBV6-6; 7 bases fit TRBD1. This CDR3 is 15 amino acids long. The V gene's germline CDR1 is MNHNY and CDR2 SVGAGI (reference sequence). After removal of 6 bases from V and 6 bases from J, the junction contained 8 bases not matched to a gene. DNA for the CDR3: TGTGCCAGCAGGCGAGAGAGACAGGGTAATTCACCCCTCCACTTT. It specifies CASRRERQGNSPLHF.

A note on this clone: The junction shows a germline mismatch at one end, possibly a read error. The CDR3 sequence: CACSSTGEPQHF. CDR3 DNA: TGTGCCTGCAGTTCGACGGGGGAGCCCCAGCATTTT. The V gene is TRBV6-5, the J gene TRBJ1-5, with D tentatively TRBD1 (5 bases). Germline-derived CDR1 and CDR2 are MNHEY and SVGAGI. The CDR3 spans 12 residues.

This chain connects TRBV5-4 to TRBJ1-2; 9 bases agree with TRBD1. CDR3 length: 14 amino acids. Germline assignment: CDR1 SGHNT and CDR2 YYREEE (reference sequence). Trimming removed 4 bases from V and 6 bases from J; junction bases left unmatched: 7. The CDR3 nucleotides are TGTGCCAGCAGCGCACAGGGACAGGGTAATGGCTACACCTTC. It yields the protein CASSAQGQGNGYTF.

The CDR3 DNA follows: TGTGCCAGACCTCCCAAGGGGTTCAATCAGCCCCAGCATTTT. It codes for CARPPKGFNQPQHF. The chain is built from TRBV6-9 and TRBJ1-5; TRBD1 is a possible D gene (5 bases). The CDR3 sequence is 14 residues long. Germline CDR1 reads MNHGY; CDR2 reads SVAAGI. The germline V and J ends were trimmed by 9 bases and 3 bases, with 15 bases remaining between them.

The V and J genes are TRBV30 and TRBJ1-2; 8 nucleotides agree with TRBD1. The trim removed 4 bases at V and 6 bases at J, leaving 4 bases unmatched. Germline CDR1 reads GTSNPN; CDR2 reads SVGIG (reference sequence). This CDR3 spans 12 amino acids. The CDR3 sequence: CAWNDRGNGYTF. The DNA of the CDR3 is TGTGCCTGGAACGACAGGGGAAATGGCTACACCTTC.